The 21 T cell receptor beta chains listed next were all sequenced from one sample in a study of spatial heterogeneity in lung cancer (dated by TCRdb to between 2018 and 2021). The method was 5' RACE. The sequencing machine was a NextSeq 500. The public reads were reanalyzed by TCRdb: fastp trimming at Q25, MiXCR alignment, in-frame beta chains only. Merged by CDR3 protein, the rows form single entries marked with the most common genes and DNA. The sample table holds 75,000 to 85,000 distinct CDR3 sequences, of which around 21% were seen once. The top ten clones comprise about 6.8% of the sample. Per the publication, the time point label means: sample taken at primary tumor resection. Whole RNA extracted from tumor and nontumor lung tissue, or from cryopreserved PBMC samples, was used for TCR sequencing without cell sorting. Specimen: PBMCs, collected at surgery. These receptors all come from a male donor with early-stage non-small cell lung cancer.

This clonotype came up many times. This rearrangement joins TRBV20-1 to TRBJ1-5; TRBD1 is a possible D gene (6 bases). From germline, CDR1 is DFQATT and CDR2 SNEGSKA (reference sequence). This CDR3 is built from 13 residues. Trimming stripped 4 bases from V and 3 bases from J, with 10 bases between. The DNA of the CDR3 is TGCAGTGCTACCACAGGGACCAATCAGCCCCAGCATTTT. Amino acids: CSATTGTNQPQHF.

There are many counts of this clonotype. This chain links TRBV4-1 with TRBJ2-5, with 11 bases lining up with TRBD2. Germline V gene sequence: CDR1 MGHRA, CDR2 YSYEKL. Trimming removed 4 bases from V and 1 base from J; junction bases left unmatched: 8. The CDR3 covers 17 residues. The DNA of the CDR3 is TGCGCCAGCAGCCTCGGAAGACTAGCGGGAAGCCAAGAGACCCAGTACTTC. This translates into CASSLGRLAGSQETQYF.

The gene calls are TRBV6-6 and TRBJ1-3, with D hard to call. The CDR3 covers 13 residues. Germline V gene sequence: CDR1 MNHNY, CDR2 SVGAGI (reference sequence). Trimming shortened V by 5 bases and J by 1 base, and 6 bases separated the two germline ends. The DNA of the CDR3 is TGTGCCAGCAGTAGAATTTCTGGAAACACCATATATTTT. Translation: CASSRISGNTIYF.

This clonotype was seen many times. V gene TRBV29-1 combines with J gene TRBJ1-1; D remains unclear. From germline, CDR1 is SQVTM and CDR2 ANQGSEA. Trimming left V 3 bases short and J 5 bases short, with 13 bases between. The CDR3 sequence is 13 residues long. In DNA, the CDR3 is TGCAGCGTTGATGCCGGGCGGGGTACTGAAGCTTTCTTT. This translates into CSVDAGRGTEAFF.

This clonotype was observed a handful of times. The V and J genes are TRBV19 and TRBJ2-5; a possible D gene is TRBD1 (8 bases). The CDR3 has 14 amino acids. The V end was cut by 6 bases, the J end by 5 bases, with 16 bases between. Germline CDR1 and CDR2: LNHDA and SQIVND (reference sequence). The CDR3 sequence is CASRPGQGGETQYF. The CDR3, as DNA: TGTGCCAGTAGGCCCGGACAGGGAGGGGAGACCCAGTACTTC.

This clonotype was observed many times. The chain carries TRBV5-1 and TRBJ2-5; D unresolved. Germline-derived CDR1 and CDR2 are SGHRS and YFSETQ. This CDR3 comprises 11 residues. The V end was cut by 2 bases, the J end by 5 bases, with 4 bases between. The CDR3 DNA is TGCGCCAGCAGCTTTTACGAGACCCAGTACTTC. Residues: CASSFYETQYF.

The chain uses TRBV9 and TRBJ2-5; tentatively, D is TRBD2 (6 bases). The V end lost 0 bases, the J end lost 7 bases, and 16 bases lay between the germline ends. CDR3 length equals 15 residues. Germline values: CDR1 SGDLS, CDR2 YYNGEE. The chain's CDR3 is CASSVVSGPGVTQYF. CDR3 sequence (DNA): TGTGCCAGCAGCGTAGTATCGGGCCCGGGGGTGACCCAGTACTTC.

The chain carries TRBV9 and TRBJ1-5; D is perhaps TRBD1 (5 bases). CDR1 is SGDLS and CDR2 is YYNGEE in the germline V gene. Trimming took off 4 bases at V and 6 bases at J, with 14 bases between the two ends. The CDR3 is 14 residues long. The DNA for the CDR3 is TGTGCCAGCAGCCCCAGCGGGGGAGGTCAGCCCCAGCATTTT. It is translated as CASSPSGGGQPQHF.

This clonotype was recorded a few times. The chain recombines TRBV20-1 with TRBJ2-1; TRBD2 matches 9 bases. This CDR3 contains 17 residues. V was pared by 1 base and J by 2 bases, with 9 bases of the junction left unmatched. Germline assignment: CDR1 DFQATT and CDR2 SNEGSKA (reference sequence). CDR3 sequence: CSARGQLAGVAYNEQFF. The CDR3 bases are TGCAGTGCTAGAGGCCAGTTAGCGGGAGTGGCCTACAATGAGCAGTTCTTC.

This chain uses TRBV6-1 with TRBJ2-3; D is perhaps TRBD2 (7 bases). With 8 bases removed from V and 3 bases from J, the gap between germline ends came to 18 bases. This CDR3 comprises 15 residues. Per germline, CDR1 MNHNS and CDR2 SASEGT. CDR3 sequence reads: CASAVGGLRTDTQYF. The CDR3 nucleotides read TGTGCCAGCGCAGTGGGGGGGCTGAGAACAGATACGCAGTATTTT.

This chain connects TRBV2 to TRBJ2-1, with D tentatively TRBD2 (6 bases). This CDR3 spans 11 amino acids. Germline CDR1 SNHLY, CDR2 FYNNEI. V was cut by 6 bases and J by 13 bases, with 13 bases left in between. In DNA, the CDR3 is TGTGCCAGCAGGGGGGACTTCCTCCAGTTCTTC. It specifies CASRGDFLQFF.

This clonotype was recorded once. Mismatch with germline at one junction end may stem from a read error. The chain links TRBV5-4 to TRBJ1-6; D not certain. The germline CDR1 and CDR2 sequences are SGHNT and YYREEE (reference sequence). This CDR3 has 14 amino acids. The CDR3 DNA reads TGTGCCAGCAGCTTTGAGCGGAATAATCCACCCCTCCACTTT. Its translation: CASSFERNNPPLHF.

The gene calls are TRBV19 and TRBJ2-3; the D is unclear. Germline CDR1 and CDR2: LNHDA and SQIVND (reference sequence). The CDR3 contains 11 residues. Trimming removed 5 bases from V and 2 bases from J, with 2 bases in between. CDR3 region: CASSPTDTQYF. In nucleotides, the CDR3 is TGTGCCAGTAGTCCCACAGATACGCAGTATTTT.

This clonotype has more than one count but fewer than ten. The chain has TRBV14 and TRBJ2-5, with 8 bases matching TRBD1. This CDR3 has 16 amino acids. J was trimmed by 4 bases and V by 0 bases; bases with no gene match: 7. Germline CDR1 reads SGHDN; CDR2 reads FVKESK. CDR3: CASSQERRGLVETQYF. CDR3 sequence (DNA): TGTGCCAGCAGCCAAGAGCGCAGGGGGCTAGTAGAGACCCAGTACTTC.

This clonotype was counted a few times. The chain carries TRBV19 and TRBJ1-1; D is possibly TRBD1 (6 bases). The CDR3 contains 14 residues. V lost 1 base and J lost 4, with 10 bases in between. Germline CDR1 LNHDA, CDR2 SQIVND (reference sequence). The CDR3 nucleotides read TGTGCCAGTAGTATAGGGGTCAGGGGCACTGAAGCTTTCTTT. Its translation: CASSIGVRGTEAFF. Full variable domain (missing parts from reference TRBV19 and TRBJ1-1): DGGITQSPKYLFRKEGQNVTLSCEQNLNHDAMYWYRQDPGQGLRLIYYSQIVNDFQKGDIAEGYSVSREKKESFPLTVTSAQKNPTAFYLCASSIGVRGTEAFFGQGTRLTVV.

This clonotype was observed many times. The chain uses TRBV5-1 and TRBJ2-3; D gene uncertain. V was trimmed by 5 bases and J by 5 bases, leaving 6 bases between them. Germline V gene lookup returns CDR1 SGHRS and CDR2 YFSETQ. This CDR3 region has 11 residues. The CDR3 spells CASRAEDTQYF. The CDR3 DNA reads as TGCGCCAGCAGGGCCGAAGATACGCAGTATTTT. Complete variable domain (other parts from reference TRBV5-1 and TRBJ2-3): KAGVTQTPRYLIKTRGQQVTLSCSPISGHRSVSWYQQTPGQGLQFLFEYFSETQRNKGNFPGRFSGRQFSNSRSEMNVSTLELGDSALYLCASRAEDTQYFGPGTRLTVL.

The rearrangement uses TRBV20-1 and TRBJ2-7; no reliable D call. CDR1 is DFQATT and CDR2 is SNEGSKA in the germline V gene (reference sequence). The CDR3 length is 10 residues. The germline V and J ends were trimmed by 1 base and 5 bases, with 3 bases remaining between them. CDR3 sequence (DNA): TGCAGTGCTAGAGGGGACGAGCAGTACTTC. Encoded protein: CSARGDEQYF.

This clonotype showed up just a few times. The chain has TRBV12-3 or TRBV12-4 and TRBJ1-3; D is ambiguous. This CDR3 is built from 16 residues. V was trimmed by 6 bases and J by 4 bases, leaving 19 bases between them. CDR3 DNA: TGTGCCAGCAGCTTCGACGGGAACCTGTGGGGAAACACCATATATTTT. Protein product: CASSFDGNLWGNTIYF.

This clonotype was detected ten times or more. The chain combines TRBV4-3 with TRBJ2-5; 12 bases align to TRBD2. The CDR3 totals 18 residues. After removal of 0 bases from V and 1 base from J, the junction contained 6 bases not matched to a gene. Germline assignment: CDR1 LGHNA and CDR2 YSLEER. DNA for the CDR3: TGCGCCAGCAGCCAAGAATGGCCGACTAGCGGGGGCCAAGAGACCCAGTACTTC. Amino acids: CASSQEWPTSGGQETQYF.

The chain has TRBV6-6 and TRBJ1-1; possibly TRBD1 for D (5 bases). V shed 8 bases and J shed 5 bases, with 21 bases lying between them. CDR1 is MNHNY, CDR2 SVGAGI, per germline (reference sequence). The CDR3 has 15 residues. This CDR3 reads CASSPGQGWATEAFF. CDR3 DNA: TGTGCCAGCTCCCCGGGGCAAGGGTGGGCTACTGAAGCTTTCTTT.

The chain recombines TRBV19 with TRBJ2-3, with 8 bases aligning to TRBD2. Germline V gene lookup returns CDR1 LNHDA and CDR2 SQIVND (reference sequence). V lost 7 bases to trimming and J lost 0 bases; unmatched junction nucleotides: 6. The CDR3 runs to 15 residues. The CDR3 sequence: CASTAGGSSTDTQYF. As DNA, the CDR3 is TGTGCCAGTACCGCGGGGGGATCTAGCACAGATACGCAGTATTTT.